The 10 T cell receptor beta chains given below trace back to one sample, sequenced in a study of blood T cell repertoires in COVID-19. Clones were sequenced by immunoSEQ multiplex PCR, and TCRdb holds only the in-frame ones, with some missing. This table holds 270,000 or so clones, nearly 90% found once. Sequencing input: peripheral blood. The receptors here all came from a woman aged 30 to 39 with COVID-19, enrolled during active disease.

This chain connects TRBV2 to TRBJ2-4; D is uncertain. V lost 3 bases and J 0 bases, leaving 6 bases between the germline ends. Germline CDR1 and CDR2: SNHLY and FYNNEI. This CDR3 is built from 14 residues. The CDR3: CASSDLLAKNIQYF. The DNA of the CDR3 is TGTGCCAGCAGTGACCTTTTAGCCAAAAACATTCAGTACTTC.

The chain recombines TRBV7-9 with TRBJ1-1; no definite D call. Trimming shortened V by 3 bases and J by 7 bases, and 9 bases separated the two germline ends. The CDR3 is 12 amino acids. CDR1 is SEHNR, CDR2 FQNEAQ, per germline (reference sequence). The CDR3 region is CASSFTFSEAFF. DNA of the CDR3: TGTGCCAGCAGCTTTACATTCAGTGAAGCTTTCTTT.

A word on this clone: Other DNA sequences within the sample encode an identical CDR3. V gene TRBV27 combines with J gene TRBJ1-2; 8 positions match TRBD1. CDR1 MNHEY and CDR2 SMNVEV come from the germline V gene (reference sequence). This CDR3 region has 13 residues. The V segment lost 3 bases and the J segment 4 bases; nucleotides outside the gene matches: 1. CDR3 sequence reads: CASSLTGAYGYTF. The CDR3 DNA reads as TGTGCCAGCAGTTTGACAGGGGCCTATGGCTACACCTTC.

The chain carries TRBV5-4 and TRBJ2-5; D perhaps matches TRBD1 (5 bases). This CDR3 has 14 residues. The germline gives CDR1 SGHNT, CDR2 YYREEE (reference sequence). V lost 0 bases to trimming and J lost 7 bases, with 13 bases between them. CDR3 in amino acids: CASSLDALQGTQYF. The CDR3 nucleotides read TGTGCCAGCAGCTTGGACGCACTTCAGGGGACCCAGTACTTC. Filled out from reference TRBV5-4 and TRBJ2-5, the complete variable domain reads ETGVTQSPTHLIKTRGQQVTLRCSSQSGHNTVSWYQQALGQGPQFIFQYYREEENGRGNFPPRFSGLQFPNYSSELNVNALELDDSALYLCASSLDALQGTQYFGPGTRLLVL.

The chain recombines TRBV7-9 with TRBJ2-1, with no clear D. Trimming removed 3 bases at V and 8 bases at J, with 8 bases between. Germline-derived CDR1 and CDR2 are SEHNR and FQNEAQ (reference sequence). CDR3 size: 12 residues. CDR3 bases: TGTGCCAGCAGCTTCTTAGAGGATGAGCAGTTCTTC. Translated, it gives CASSFLEDEQFF.

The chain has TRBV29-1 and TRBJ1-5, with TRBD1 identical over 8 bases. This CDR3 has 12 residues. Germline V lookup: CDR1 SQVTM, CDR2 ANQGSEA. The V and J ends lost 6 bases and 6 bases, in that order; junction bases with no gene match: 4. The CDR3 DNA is TGCAGCGTAGGACAGGGTTCTCAGCCCCAGCATTTT. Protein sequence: CSVGQGSQPQHF.

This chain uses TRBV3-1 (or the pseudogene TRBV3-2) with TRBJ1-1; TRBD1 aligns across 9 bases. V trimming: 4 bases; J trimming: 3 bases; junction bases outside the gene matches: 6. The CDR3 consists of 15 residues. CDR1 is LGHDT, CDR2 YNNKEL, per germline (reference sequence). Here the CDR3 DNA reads TGTGCCAGCAGCCTCGGGACAGGGCGGGACACTGAAGCTTTCTTT. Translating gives CASSLGTGRDTEAFF.

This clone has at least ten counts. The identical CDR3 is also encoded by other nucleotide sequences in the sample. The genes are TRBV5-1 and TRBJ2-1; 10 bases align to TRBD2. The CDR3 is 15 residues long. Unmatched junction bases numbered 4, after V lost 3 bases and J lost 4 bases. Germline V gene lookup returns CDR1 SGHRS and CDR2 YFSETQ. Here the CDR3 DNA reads TGCGCCAGCAGCTCTAGCGGGGGTGCGTACAATGAGCAGTTCTTC. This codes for CASSSSGGAYNEQFF.

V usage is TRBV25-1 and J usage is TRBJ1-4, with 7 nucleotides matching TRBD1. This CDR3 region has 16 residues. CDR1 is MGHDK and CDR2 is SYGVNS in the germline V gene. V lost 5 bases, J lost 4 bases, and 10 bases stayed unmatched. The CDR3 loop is CASSRTGTSNNEKLFF. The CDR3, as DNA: TGTGCCAGCAGTAGGACAGGCACTTCAAATAATGAAAAACTGTTTTTT.

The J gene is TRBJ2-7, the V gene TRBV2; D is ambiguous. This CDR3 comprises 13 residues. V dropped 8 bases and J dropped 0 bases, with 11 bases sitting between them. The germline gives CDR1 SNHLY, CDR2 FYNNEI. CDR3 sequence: CASAKTPSYEQYF. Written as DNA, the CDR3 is TGTGCCAGCGCCAAGACACCCTCCTACGAGCAGTACTTC.